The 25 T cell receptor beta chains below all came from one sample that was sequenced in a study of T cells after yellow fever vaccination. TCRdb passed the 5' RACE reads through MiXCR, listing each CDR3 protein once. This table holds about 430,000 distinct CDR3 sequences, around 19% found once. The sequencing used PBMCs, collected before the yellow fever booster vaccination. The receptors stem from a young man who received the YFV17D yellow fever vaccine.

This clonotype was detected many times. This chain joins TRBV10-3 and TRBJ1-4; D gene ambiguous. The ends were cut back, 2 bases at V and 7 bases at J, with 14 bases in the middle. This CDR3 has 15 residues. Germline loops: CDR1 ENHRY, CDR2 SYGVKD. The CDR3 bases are TGTGCCATCAGTGAGGGGAGATGGCGGGGTGAAAAACTGTTTTTT. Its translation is CAISEGRWRGEKLFF.

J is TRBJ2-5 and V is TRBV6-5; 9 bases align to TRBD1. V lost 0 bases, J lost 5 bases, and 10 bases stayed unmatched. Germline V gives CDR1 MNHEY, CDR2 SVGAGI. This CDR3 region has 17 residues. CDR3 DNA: TGTGCCAGCAGTTACTCGAAAGGTGGGACAGGGAGCGAGACCCAGTACTTC. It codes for CASSYSKGGTGSETQYF.

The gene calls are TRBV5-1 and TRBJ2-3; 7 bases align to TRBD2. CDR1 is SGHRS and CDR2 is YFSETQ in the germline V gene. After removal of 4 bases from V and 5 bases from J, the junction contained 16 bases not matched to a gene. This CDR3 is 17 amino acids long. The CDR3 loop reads CASSPGLDGRVGDTQYF. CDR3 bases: TGCGCCAGCAGCCCCGGACTAGATGGGAGGGTTGGAGATACGCAGTATTTT.

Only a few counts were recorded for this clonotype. The CDR3: CSARGIRGTPSYEQYF. The CDR3 DNA sequence: TGCAGTGCTAGAGGAATTCGAGGGACCCCCTCCTACGAGCAGTACTTC. This sequence joins TRBV20-1 and TRBJ2-7, with D perhaps being TRBD1 or TRBD2 (5 bases each). V dropped 1 base and J dropped 0 bases, with 16 bases sitting between them. CDR1 and CDR2 (germline): DFQATT, SNEGSKA (reference sequence). The CDR3 is 16 residues long.

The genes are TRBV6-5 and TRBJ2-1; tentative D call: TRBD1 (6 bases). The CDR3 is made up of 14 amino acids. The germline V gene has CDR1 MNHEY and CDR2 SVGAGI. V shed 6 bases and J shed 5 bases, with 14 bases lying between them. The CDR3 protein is CASRLRQDNNEQFF. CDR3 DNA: TGTGCCAGCAGATTAAGACAGGACAACAATGAGCAGTTCTTC.

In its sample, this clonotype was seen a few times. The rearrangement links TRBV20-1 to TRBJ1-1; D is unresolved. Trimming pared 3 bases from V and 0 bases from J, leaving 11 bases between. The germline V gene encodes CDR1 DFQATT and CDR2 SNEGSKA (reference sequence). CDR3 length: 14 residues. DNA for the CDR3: TGCAGTGCTAGGCAAGCATTTATGAACACTGAAGCTTTCTTT. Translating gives CSARQAFMNTEAFF.

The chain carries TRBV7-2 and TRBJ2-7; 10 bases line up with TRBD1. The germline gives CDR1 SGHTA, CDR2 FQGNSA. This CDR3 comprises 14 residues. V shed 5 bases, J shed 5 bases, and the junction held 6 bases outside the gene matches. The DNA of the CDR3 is TGTGCCAGCAGCCCCGACAGGGGGCGCGACGAGCAGTACTTC. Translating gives CASSPDRGRDEQYF.

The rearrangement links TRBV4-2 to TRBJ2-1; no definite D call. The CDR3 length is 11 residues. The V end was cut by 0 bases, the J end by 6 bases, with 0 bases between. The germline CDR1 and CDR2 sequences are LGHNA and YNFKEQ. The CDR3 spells CASSQDNEQFF. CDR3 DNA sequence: TGTGCCAGCAGCCAAGACAATGAGCAGTTCTTC.

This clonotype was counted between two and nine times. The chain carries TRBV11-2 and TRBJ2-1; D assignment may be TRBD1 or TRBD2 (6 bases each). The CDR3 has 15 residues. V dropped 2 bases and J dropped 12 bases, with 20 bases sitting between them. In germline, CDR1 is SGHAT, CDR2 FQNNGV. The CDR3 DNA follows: TGTGCCAGCAGCTTAACGGGGGCCTCACATCTCGGGCAGTTCTTC. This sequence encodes CASSLTGASHLGQFF.

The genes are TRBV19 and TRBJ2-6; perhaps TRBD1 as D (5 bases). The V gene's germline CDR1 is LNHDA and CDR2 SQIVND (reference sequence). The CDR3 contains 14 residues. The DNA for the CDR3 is TGTGCGGCCAGGGTGGCTTCTGGGGCCAACGTCCTGACTTTC. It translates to CAARVASGANVLTF.

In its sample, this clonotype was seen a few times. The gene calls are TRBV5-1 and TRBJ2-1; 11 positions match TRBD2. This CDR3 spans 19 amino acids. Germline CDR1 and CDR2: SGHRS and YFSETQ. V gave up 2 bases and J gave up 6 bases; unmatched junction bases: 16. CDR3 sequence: CASSLPLGVGGTSGNEQFF. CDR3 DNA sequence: TGCGCCAGCAGCTTACCATTGGGCGTTGGTGGGACTAGCGGCAATGAGCAGTTCTTC.

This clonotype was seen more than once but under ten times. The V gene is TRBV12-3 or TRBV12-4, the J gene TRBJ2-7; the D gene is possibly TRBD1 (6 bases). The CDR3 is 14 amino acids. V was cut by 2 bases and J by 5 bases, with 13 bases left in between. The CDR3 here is CASSLRTVGNEQYF. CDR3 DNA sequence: TGTGCCAGCAGTTTACGGACAGTGGGAAACGAGCAGTACTTC.

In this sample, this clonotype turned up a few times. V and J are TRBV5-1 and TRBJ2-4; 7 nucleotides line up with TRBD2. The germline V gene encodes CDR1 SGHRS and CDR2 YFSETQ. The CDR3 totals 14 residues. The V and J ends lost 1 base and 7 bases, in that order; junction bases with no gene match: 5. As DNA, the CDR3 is TGCGCCAGCAGCTTGAGCGGGGTTGGGAACATTCAGTACTTC. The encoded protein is CASSLSGVGNIQYF.

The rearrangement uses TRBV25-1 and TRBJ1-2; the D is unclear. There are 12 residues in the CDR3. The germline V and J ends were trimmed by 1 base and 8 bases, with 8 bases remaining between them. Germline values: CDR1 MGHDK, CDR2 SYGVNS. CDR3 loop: CASSEFGGGYTF. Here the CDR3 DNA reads TGTGCCAGCAGTGAATTTGGAGGAGGCTACACCTTC.

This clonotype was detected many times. The CDR3 sequence: CSARSRDSPSTDTQYF. In DNA form, the CDR3 reads TGCAGTGCTAGATCAAGGGACAGTCCTAGCACAGATACGCAGTATTTT. V gene TRBV20-1 combines with J gene TRBJ2-3; 7 bases are a match to TRBD1. This CDR3 is built from 16 residues. V dropped 2 bases and J dropped 0; count of bases not matched to a gene: 8. The V gene's germline CDR1 is DFQATT and CDR2 SNEGSKA (reference sequence).

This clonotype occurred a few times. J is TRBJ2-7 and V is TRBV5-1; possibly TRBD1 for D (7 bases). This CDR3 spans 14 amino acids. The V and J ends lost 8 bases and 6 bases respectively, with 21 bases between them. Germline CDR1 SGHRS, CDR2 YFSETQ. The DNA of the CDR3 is TGCGCCAGTTCGACGGGCACCCAGGGGGGCGAGCAGTACGTC. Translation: CASSTGTQGGEQYV.

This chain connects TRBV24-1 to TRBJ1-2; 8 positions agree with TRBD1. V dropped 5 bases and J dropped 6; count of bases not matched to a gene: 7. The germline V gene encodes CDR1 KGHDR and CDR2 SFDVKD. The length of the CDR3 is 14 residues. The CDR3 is CATSGEDRGNGYTF. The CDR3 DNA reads TGTGCCACCAGTGGCGAAGACAGGGGCAATGGCTACACCTTC.

This CDR3 reads CASSQAGVGVDTQYF. CDR3 sequence (DNA): TGTGCCAGCAGTCAAGCGGGGGTAGGCGTCGATACGCAGTATTTT. The chain employs TRBV6-2 or TRBV6-3 and TRBJ2-3; 8 positions match TRBD2. V gave up 5 bases and J gave up 6 bases; unmatched junction bases: 10. Looked up from germline, CDR1 is MNHEY and CDR2 is SVGEGT. CDR3 length equals 15 residues.

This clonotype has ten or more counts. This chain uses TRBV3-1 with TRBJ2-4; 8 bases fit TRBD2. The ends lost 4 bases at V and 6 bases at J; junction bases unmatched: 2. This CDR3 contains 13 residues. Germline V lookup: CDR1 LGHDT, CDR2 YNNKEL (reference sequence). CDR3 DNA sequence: TGTGCCAGCAGCCTTCGGGGGGGAAACATTCAGTACTTC. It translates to CASSLRGGNIQYF.

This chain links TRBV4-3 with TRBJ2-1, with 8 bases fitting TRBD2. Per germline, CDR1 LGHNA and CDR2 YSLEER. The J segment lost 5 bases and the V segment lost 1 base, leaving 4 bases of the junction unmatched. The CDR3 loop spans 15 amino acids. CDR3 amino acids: CASSQAGGPDNEQFF. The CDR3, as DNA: TGCGCCAGCAGCCAAGCGGGGGGGCCGGACAATGAGCAGTTCTTC.

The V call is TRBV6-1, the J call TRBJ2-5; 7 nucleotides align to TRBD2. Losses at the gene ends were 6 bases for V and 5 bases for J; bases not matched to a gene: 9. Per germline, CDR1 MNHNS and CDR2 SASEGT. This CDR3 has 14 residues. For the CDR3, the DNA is TGTGCCAGCAGAAAGGGGAGGGAATGGGAGACCCAGTACTTC. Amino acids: CASRKGREWETQYF.

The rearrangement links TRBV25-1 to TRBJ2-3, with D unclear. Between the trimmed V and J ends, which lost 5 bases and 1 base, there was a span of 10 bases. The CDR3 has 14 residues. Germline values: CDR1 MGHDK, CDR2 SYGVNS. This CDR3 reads CASSLHEGTDTQYF. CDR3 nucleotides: TGTGCCAGCAGTCTCCACGAGGGCACAGATACGCAGTATTTT.

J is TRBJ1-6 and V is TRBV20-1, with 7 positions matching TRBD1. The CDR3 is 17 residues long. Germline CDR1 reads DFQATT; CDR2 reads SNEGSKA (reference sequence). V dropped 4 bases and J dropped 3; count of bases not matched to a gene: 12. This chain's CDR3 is CSATLRGSIRYNSPLHF. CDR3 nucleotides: TGCAGTGCTACCCTCAGGGGGTCGATACGCTATAATTCACCCCTCCACTTT.

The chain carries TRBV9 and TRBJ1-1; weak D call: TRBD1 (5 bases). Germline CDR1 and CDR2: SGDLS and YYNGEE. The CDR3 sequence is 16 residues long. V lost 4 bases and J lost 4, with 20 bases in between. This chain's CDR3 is CASSPKGRGRRTEAFF. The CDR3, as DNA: TGTGCCAGCAGCCCTAAGGGGAGGGGAAGGCGCACTGAAGCTTTCTTT.

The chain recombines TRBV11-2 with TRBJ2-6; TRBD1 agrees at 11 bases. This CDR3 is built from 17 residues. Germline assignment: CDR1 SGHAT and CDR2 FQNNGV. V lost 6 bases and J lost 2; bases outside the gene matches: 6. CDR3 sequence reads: CASRVDRGRPGANVLTF. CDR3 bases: TGTGCCAGCAGGGTGGACAGGGGGCGCCCTGGGGCCAACGTCCTGACTTTC.